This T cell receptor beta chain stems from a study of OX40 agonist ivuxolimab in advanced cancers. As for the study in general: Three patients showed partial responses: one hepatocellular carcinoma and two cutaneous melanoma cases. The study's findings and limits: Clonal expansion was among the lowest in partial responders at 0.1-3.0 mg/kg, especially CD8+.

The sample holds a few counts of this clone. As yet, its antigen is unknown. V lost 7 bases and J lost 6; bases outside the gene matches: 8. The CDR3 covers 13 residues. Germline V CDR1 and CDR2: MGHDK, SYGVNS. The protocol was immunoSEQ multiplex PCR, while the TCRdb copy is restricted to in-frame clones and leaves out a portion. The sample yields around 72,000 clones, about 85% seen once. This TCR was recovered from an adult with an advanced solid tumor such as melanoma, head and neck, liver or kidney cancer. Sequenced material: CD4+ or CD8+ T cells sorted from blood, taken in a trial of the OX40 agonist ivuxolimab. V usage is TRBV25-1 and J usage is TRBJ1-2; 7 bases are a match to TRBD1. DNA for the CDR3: TGTGCCAGCACCTACAAGGGGGCGCATGGCTACACCTTC. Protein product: CASTYKGAHGYTF.